The rows below give T cell receptor beta chains drawn from one sample of a study of shared T cell receptors in the human thymus. TCRdb's table, derived via immunoSEQ multiplex PCR, lists solely in-frame clones and lacks some. The sample lists about 380,000 clones, approximately 95% seen once, with about 0.02% in the top ten. The specimen was thymocytes. The receptors stem from a human donor. The CDR3 runs from the conserved cysteine through the conserved F or W. Fields, in order: clone size, V gene, J gene, D gene, CDR3 protein, CDR3 DNA. D genes are given only for firm matches. Clone size, where shown, is once, few, many, or a class for clones that have expanded.

.	TRBV4-1	TRBJ2-5	.	CASSQDRGAGIETQYF	TGCGCCAGCAGCCAAGATCGAGGGGCAGGGATAGAGACCCAGTACTTC
.	TRBV2	TRBJ2-4	TRBD2	CASTSLSGRPYLAKNIQYF	TGTGCCAGCACCTCCCTTAGCGGGAGACCCTACCTAGCCAAAAACATTCAGTACTTC
.	TRBV10-3	TRBJ1-2	.	CAISESRQGHCGYTF	TGTGCCATCAGTGAGTCGAGGCAGGGGCATTGTGGCTACACCTTC
.	TRBV30	TRBJ2-7	.	CAWRWKGGDNEQYF	TGTGCCTGGAGATGGAAGGGTGGGGACAACGAGCAGTACTTC
.	TRBV7-6	TRBJ2-2	TRBD1	CASSQEFGQANTGELFF	TGTGCCAGCAGCCAAGAATTCGGACAGGCGAACACCGGGGAGCTGTTTTTT
few	TRBV7-9	TRBJ1-1	.	CASSLSWGANTEAFF	TGTGCCAGCAGCTTATCCTGGGGAGCGAACACTGAAGCTTTCTTT
.	TRBV11-2	TRBJ2-2	.	CASSDQEGSGELFF	TGTGCCAGCAGCGACCAGGAGGGGTCCGGGGAGCTGTTTTTT
.	TRBV6-1	TRBJ1-5	.	CASNLSPQHF	TGTGCCAGTAATCTATCGCCCCAGCATTTT
.	TRBV4-1	TRBJ1-1	.	CASSQNRDGTEAFF	TGCGCCAGCAGCCAAAACAGGGATGGCACTGAAGCTTTCTTT
.	TRBV2	TRBJ1-3	.	CASSEVGSGNTIYF	TGTGCCAGCAGTGAAGTGGGCTCTGGAAACACCATATATTTT
.	TRBV28	TRBJ1-2	TRBD1	CASRTQDRPEHGYTF	TGTGCCAGCAGAACTCAGGACAGGCCGGAGCATGGCTACACCTTC
.	TRBV5-1	TRBJ2-5	.	CASSFWNLWETQYF	TGCGCCAGCAGCTTCTGGAATCTTTGGGAGACCCAGTACTTC
once	TRBV28	TRBJ1-2	TRBD1	CASSPYPGQEIYGYTF	TGTGCCAGCAGTCCGTATCCGGGACAGGAGATCTATGGCTACACCTTC
.	TRBV6-1	TRBJ2-1	.	CASRPTGSSYNEQFF	TGTGCCAGCAGACCTACGGGTTCCTCCTACAATGAGCAGTTCTTC
.	TRBV30	TRBJ1-2	.	CARRTADVGYGYTF	TGTGCCCGGAGGACAGCAGATGTAGGCTATGGCTACACCTTC
.	TRBV15	TRBJ1-2	.	CATSRDPAYKFSVGGYGYTF	TGTGCCACCAGCAGAGATCCGGCATACAAGTTTTCAGTGGGGGGCTATGGCTACACCTTC
once	TRBV27	TRBJ2-3	.	CASRAAFTQYF	TGTGCCAGCAGGGCCGCCTTTACGCAGTATTTT
.	TRBV18	TRBJ2-3	.	CASSPGAPRAGASTDTQYF	TGTGCCAGCTCACCAGGGGCGCCCCGGGCCGGAGCGAGCACAGATACGCAGTATTTT
.	TRBV10-3	TRBJ2-7	TRBD2	CAISTPIAGQTRDEQYF	TGTGCCATCAGTACTCCTATAGCGGGGCAAACGAGGGACGAGCAGTACTTC
.	TRBV7-9	TRBJ2-1	.	CASSLPEHEQFF	TGTGCCAGCAGCCTCCCGGAGCATGAGCAGTTCTTC
.	TRBV25-1	TRBJ1-5	TRBD1	CASSGPLTGGAQPQHF	TGTGCCAGCAGTGGGCCCCTGACAGGGGGGGCTCAGCCCCAGCATTTT
.	TRBV2	TRBJ2-1	TRBD1	CASNPGGYNEQFF	TGTGCCAGCAACCCAGGGGGCTACAATGAGCAGTTCTTC
.	TRBV7-3	TRBJ2-3	.	CASSRGERRPTDTQYF	TGTGCCAGCAGCCGCGGAGAACGGAGGCCCACAGATACGCAGTATTTT
.	TRBV6-1	TRBJ2-1	TRBD1	CASNRGNEQFF	TGTGCCAGCAACAGGGGGAATGAGCAGTTCTTC
.	TRBV5-1	TRBJ2-3	.	CASKNAINTDTQYF	TGCGCCAGCAAAAACGCCATTAACACAGATACGCAGTATTTT
.	TRBV28	TRBJ2-3	TRBD2	CASSLGVKREPQDTQYF	TGTGCCAGCAGTTTGGGCGTTAAGCGGGAGCCGCAAGATACGCAGTATTTT
.	TRBV2	TRBJ1-1	.	CASSEVRLTSNTEAFF	TGTGCCAGCAGTGAAGTAAGATTGACATCAAACACTGAAGCTTTCTTT
.	TRBV20-1	TRBJ2-7	.	CSARAAYEQYF	TGCAGTGCTAGGGCAGCCTACGAGCAGTACTTC
.	TRBV28	TRBJ1-1	.	CASSLFSGNTEAFF	TGTGCCAGCAGTTTATTTTCGGGTAACACTGAAGCTTTCTTT
once	TRBV28	TRBJ2-1	TRBD2	CASSLGMMAGGPSFYEQFF	TGTGCCAGCAGTTTAGGGATGATGGCGGGAGGGCCGAGTTTCTATGAGCAGTTCTTC
.	TRBV29-1	TRBJ2-1	.	CSVEAGNNEQFF	TGCAGCGTTGAAGCTGGTAACAATGAGCAGTTCTTC
.	TRBV6-1	TRBJ1-1	.	CASSDKPHTEAFF	TGTGCCAGCAGTGATAAGCCCCACACTGAAGCTTTCTTT
.	TRBV19	TRBJ1-4	TRBD1	CASSLFGTVGYEKLFF	TGTGCCAGTAGTCTCTTCGGGACAGTGGGATATGAAAAACTGTTTTTT
.	TRBV4-2	TRBJ2-1	TRBD2	CASSHPSGLAGFEQFF	TGTGCCAGCAGCCACCCCTCAGGACTAGCGGGATTTGAGCAGTTCTTC
.	TRBV5-1	TRBJ2-7	.	CASSPGQAGGEQYF	TGCGCCAGCAGCCCGGGACAGGCGGGGGGCGAGCAGTACTTC
.	TRBV7-9	TRBJ2-7	TRBD2	CASGNGTSNEQYF	TGTGCCAGCGGGAACGGGACTAGCAACGAGCAGTACTTC
.	TRBV7-3	TRBJ2-6	.	CASSPRTSGANVLTF	TGTGCCAGCAGCCCTAGGACCTCTGGGGCCAACGTCCTGACTTTC
.	TRBV27	TRBJ2-1	.	CASSGVAASYNEQFF	TGTGCCAGCAGTGGAGTAGCGGCCTCCTACAATGAGCAGTTCTTC
.	TRBV12-5	TRBJ2-1	.	CASDPPLVGWGNEQFF	TGTGCTAGTGATCCCCCACTAGTCGGCTGGGGAAATGAGCAGTTCTTC
.	TRBV7-9	TRBJ2-7	.	CASSTDKVYEQYF	TGTGCCAGCAGCACTGACAAAGTCTACGAGCAGTACTTC
.	TRBV28	TRBJ1-5	.	CASSSQGMANQPQHF	TGTGCCAGCAGTTCCCAGGGGATGGCAAATCAGCCCCAGCATTTT
.	TRBV2	TRBJ1-4	.	CASSPFGQNNEKLFF	TGTGCCAGCAGTCCCTTCGGGCAGAATAATGAAAAACTGTTTTTT
.	TRBV7-9	TRBJ1-1	.	CASSLGEEYRARGDEAFF	TGTGCCAGCAGCTTAGGAGAGGAATACCGGGCCCGGGGTGATGAAGCTTTCTTT
few	TRBV6-5	TRBJ2-3	TRBD2	CASSPGLVADTQYF	TGTGCCAGCAGCCCCGGACTAGTGGCAGATACGCAGTATTTT
once	TRBV7-8	TRBJ2-1	TRBD2	CASSLVVASGFSYNEQFF	TGTGCCAGCAGCTTAGTGGTGGCTAGCGGGTTCTCCTACAATGAGCAGTTCTTC
.	TRBV19	TRBJ1-1	.	CASSSNKGEAYEAFF	TGTGCCAGTAGTAGCAACAAGGGGGAGGCCTATGAAGCTTTCTTT
.	TRBV14	TRBJ2-7	TRBD1	CASSQGFIGDRVHEQYF	TGTGCCAGCAGCCAAGGGTTTATTGGAGACAGGGTCCACGAGCAGTACTTC
.	TRBV28	TRBJ1-1	.	CAGAGGTVMNTEAFF	TGTGCCGGGGCCGGGGGGACCGTCATGAACACTGAAGCTTTCTTT
.	TRBV28	TRBJ2-1	.	CASSSGSEQFF	TGTGCCAGCAGTTCAGGGAGTGAGCAGTTCTTC
.	TRBV28	TRBJ2-3	TRBD2	CASSRKAIGRRGKSTDTQYF	TGTGCCAGCAGTCGAAAGGCTATCGGGAGGAGAGGGAAGAGCACAGATACGCAGTATTTT
.	TRBV2	TRBJ1-4	TRBD1	CASRGQALKLFF	TGTGCCAGCAGAGGACAGGCCTTAAAACTGTTTTTT
.	TRBV28	TRBJ1-5	.	CASSYGGRAGQPQHF	TGTGCCAGCAGTTACGGAGGGAGGGCCGGTCAGCCCCAGCATTTT
.	TRBV28	TRBJ2-5	TRBD2	CATHLAGEETQYF	TGTGCCACTCATTTAGCGGGAGAGGAGACCCAGTACTTC
.	TRBV28	TRBJ1-2	TRBD1	CASLQGASYGYTF	TGTGCCAGTCTACAGGGGGCTAGCTATGGCTACACCTTC
.	TRBV7-8	TRBJ1-2	TRBD1	CASSLGGQGVGYGYTF	TGTGCCAGCAGCTTAGGCGGACAGGGTGTTGGCTATGGCTACACCTTC
.	TRBV7-2	TRBJ2-5	.	CASSCPNQETQYF	TGTGCCAGCAGCTGCCCGAACCAAGAGACCCAGTACTTC
once	TRBV25-1	TRBJ2-1	.	CATSPGANNEQFF	TGTGCCACCTCTCCCGGTGCTAACAATGAGCAGTTCTTC
.	TRBV6-1	TRBJ1-5	TRBD1	CASRGTGSNQPQHF	TGTGCCAGCAGGGGGACAGGGAGCAATCAGCCCCAGCATTTT
.	TRBV7-9	TRBJ1-5	TRBD1	CASSPTGVQPQHF	TGTGCCAGCAGCCCCACAGGGGTTCAGCCCCAGCATTTT